Listed below are T cell receptor beta chains from one sample, sequenced in a study of blood T cells in healthy people across ages. Via MiXCR, TCRdb re-called the 5' RACE reads, giving one row per CDR3 protein. The sample gives fewer than 2,000,000 distinct CDR3 sequences, around 40% of which show up once; roughly 24% is in the top ten. Sequencing was carried out using blood. Receptors were obtained from a human donor in good health. The CDR3 runs from the conserved cysteine through the conserved F or W. D genes are given only for firm matches. Some rows have no size entry. The others give once, few or many, or a class for an expanded clone.

D: .
J: TRBJ1-5
size: once
V: TRBV2
CDR3: CASSPPPGHRNQPQHF
DNA: TGTGCCAGCAGTCCACCGCCCGGACATCGCAATCAGCCCCAGCATTTT

D: .
J: TRBJ2-7
size: .
V: TRBV12-3/TRBV12-4
CDR3: CASSFEGDTYEQYF
DNA: TGTGCCAGCAGTTTCGAGGGGGACACCTACGAGCAGTACTTC

D: .
J: TRBJ2-6
size: few
V: TRBV27
CDR3: CASSLVGGGEANVLTF
DNA: TGTGCCAGCAGCCTTGTGGGTGGGGGAGAGGCCAACGTCCTGACTTTC

D: .
J: TRBJ2-7
size: .
V: TRBV6-5
CDR3: CASSYGRAGYEQYF
DNA: TGTGCCAGCAGTTACGGTCGGGCGGGCTACGAGCAGTACTTC

D: TRBD1
J: TRBJ1-2
size: few
V: TRBV20-1
CDR3: CSARGGTRDRGQANYGYTF
DNA: TGCAGTGCTAGAGGCGGAACCCGGGACAGGGGGCAAGCTAACTATGGCTACACCTTC

D: .
J: TRBJ2-7
size: .
V: TRBV6-1
CDR3: CASMFAGSSSYEQYF
DNA: TGTGCCAGCATGTTCGCAGGGTCGAGCTCCTACGAGCAGTACTTC

D: .
J: TRBJ1-1
size: few
V: TRBV2
CDR3: CASTNLDTEAFF
DNA: TGTGCCAGCACCAATTTGGACACTGAAGCTTTCTTT

D: TRBD2
J: TRBJ2-1
size: .
V: TRBV18
CDR3: CASSRIMTSGGDNEQFF
DNA: TGTGCCAGCTCACGAATCATGACTAGCGGGGGGGACAATGAGCAGTTCTTC

D: .
J: TRBJ1-2
size: few
V: TRBV4-1
CDR3: CASSQDFGPWEGYTF
DNA: TGCGCCAGCAGCCAAGATTTTGGCCCTTGGGAGGGCTACACCTTC

D: .
J: TRBJ2-1
size: .
V: TRBV6-6
CDR3: CASSYSIRTVGETQFF
DNA: TGTGCCAGCAGTTACTCAATCAGGACGGTTGGGGAGACCCAGTTCTTC

D: .
J: TRBJ2-7
size: .
V: TRBV10-3
CDR3: CAIRPDTGTYEQYF
DNA: TGTGCCATCAGACCCGACACAGGGACCTACGAGCAGTACTTC

D: .
J: TRBJ2-6
size: few
V: TRBV5-5
CDR3: CASSWGWRSGANVLTF
DNA: TGTGCCAGCAGCTGGGGTTGGAGGTCTGGGGCCAACGTCCTGACTTTC

D: .
J: TRBJ1-6
size: few
V: TRBV20-1
CDR3: CSARGGSSYNSPLHF
DNA: TGCAGTGCTAGAGGCGGAAGCTCCTATAATTCACCCCTCCACTTT

D: .
J: TRBJ1-5
size: few
V: TRBV6-5
CDR3: CASSYSSGQGGRHF
DNA: TGTGCCAGCAGTTACTCGAGTGGTCAGGGCGGTAGGCATTTT

D: TRBD1
J: TRBJ2-7
size: .
V: TRBV20-1
CDR3: CSVGTVSYNEQYF
DNA: TGCAGTGTGGGGACAGTTTCCTACAATGAGCAGTACTTC

D: TRBD1
J: TRBJ1-2
size: few
V: TRBV30
CDR3: CACTTGLGYTF
DNA: TGTGCCTGCACGACAGGGCTAGGCTACACCTTC

D: .
J: TRBJ1-2
size: .
V: TRBV20-1
CDR3: CSATTVNERKGYTF
DNA: TGCAGTGCTACTACAGTGAATGAGCGTAAGGGCTACACCTTC

D: .
J: TRBJ1-2
size: .
V: TRBV4-2
CDR3: CASSQEIQGEDYGYTF
DNA: TGTGCCAGCAGCCAAGAAATCCAGGGTGAAGACTATGGCTACACCTTC

D: .
J: TRBJ2-7
size: few
V: TRBV7-9
CDR3: CASSSDTTSYYEQYF
DNA: TGTGCCAGCAGCTCCGACACCACCTCTTACTACGAGCAGTACTTC

D: TRBD1
J: TRBJ2-7
size: .
V: TRBV10-3
CDR3: CAISEWDRYEQYF
DNA: TGTGCCATCAGTGAGTGGGACAGATACGAGCAGTACTTC

D: .
J: TRBJ1-1
size: .
V: TRBV20-1
CDR3: CSARSYISEAFF
DNA: TGCAGTGCTAGGAGCTATATTAGTGAAGCTTTCTTT

D: .
J: TRBJ1-2
size: few
V: TRBV29-1
CDR3: CSVVGQPPEYGYTF
DNA: TGCAGCGTCGTTGGACAGCCTCCTGAATATGGCTACACCTTC

D: .
J: TRBJ1-4
size: .
V: TRBV4-2
CDR3: CASSQKETGEKRFF
DNA: TGTGCCAGCAGCCAAAAGGAGACGGGGGAAAAACGGTTTTTT

D: .
J: TRBJ1-2
size: many
V: TRBV29-1
CDR3: CSDGTTDYGYTF
DNA: TGCAGCGACGGGACAACTGACTATGGCTACACCTTC

D: .
J: TRBJ1-5
size: .
V: TRBV10-3
CDR3: CAVSTTHRDQPQHF
DNA: TGTGCCGTCAGCACGACCCACAGGGATCAGCCCCAGCATTTT

D: .
J: TRBJ1-2
size: .
V: TRBV27
CDR3: CASSLSGAFYSYTF
DNA: TGTGCCAGCAGTTTATCGGGAGCCTTCTATAGCTACACCTTC

D: .
J: TRBJ1-4
size: .
V: TRBV7-2
CDR3: CASSLRGRGSFNEKLFF
DNA: TGTGCCAGCAGCTTAAGGGGCCGGGGCTCCTTTAATGAAAAACTGTTTTTT

D: .
J: TRBJ2-5
size: .
V: TRBV4-1
CDR3: CASSQGMIREETQYF
DNA: TGCGCCAGCAGCCAAGGAATGATCAGGGAGGAGACCCAGTACTTC

D: TRBD2
J: TRBJ2-7
size: .
V: TRBV3-1
CDR3: CASSPRRAGGLRDSYEQYF
DNA: TGTGCCAGCAGCCCCCGACGAGCGGGGGGTCTGAGGGACTCCTACGAGCAGTACTTC

D: .
J: TRBJ2-7
size: .
V: TRBV6-6
CDR3: CASSRGWNGLNYEQYF
DNA: TGTGCCAGCAGTCGGGGGTGGAATGGTCTCAACTACGAGCAGTACTTC

D: .
J: TRBJ1-1
size: .
V: TRBV20-1
CDR3: CSARKGGTEAFF
DNA: TGCAGTGCTAGAAAGGGTGGGACTGAAGCTTTCTTT

D: TRBD2
J: TRBJ2-3
size: .
V: TRBV7-2
CDR3: CASSLALLAGTTDTQYF
DNA: TGTGCCAGCAGCTTAGCGCTTCTAGCGGGGACCACAGATACGCAGTATTTT

D: TRBD1
J: TRBJ1-2
size: few
V: TRBV24-1
CDR3: CATSDAGTGIGYTF
DNA: TGTGCCACCAGTGATGCCGGGACAGGGATCGGCTACACCTTC